The clone carrying this T cell receptor (beta chain) was picked up a small number of times. One entry per CDR3 protein results from TCRdb running MiXCR on the RT-PCR reads. In the table there are more than 600,000 distinct CDR3 sequences, approximately 15% of which are singletons. This receptor was taken from a female donor in good health, serving as a healthy control. Specimen: memory CD4+ T cells from blood.

The CDR3 DNA reads as TGTGCCAGCAGCTTAGACCGGAACGGGGGGGCACAGTATTTT. It specifies CASSLDRNGGAQYF. V and J are TRBV11-2 and TRBJ2-3; 8 positions agree with TRBD2. Germline CDR1 SGHAT, CDR2 FQNNGV. V gave up 0 bases and J gave up 12 bases; unmatched junction bases: 8. The length of the CDR3 is 14 residues.